Sequencing of this T cell receptor (beta chain) was carried out in a study of shared clonotypes between healthy human individuals. At deep level, the assay was performed. Measured with immunoSEQ multiplex PCR; TCRdb has only the in-frame clones, and not every one. The data hold about 990,000 clones, with about four fifths observed a single time. Germline CDR1 and CDR2: MDHEN and SYDVKM. V shed 3 bases and J 5 bases; nucleotides not matched to a gene: 10. The CDR3 is made up of 15 amino acids. The origin of this receptor is a man aged 18 to 29 in good health. Some clones in this sample may be carry-over from other donors' samples. V and J are TRBV28 and TRBJ2-7; 7 bases line up with TRBD2. Sample: memory CD4+ T cells from PBMCs. As to subset: CD45RA-negative fraction. The CDR3 protein is CASSFGGIGEDEQYF. Written as DNA, the CDR3 is TGTGCCAGCAGTTTCGGGGGGATAGGAGAAGACGAGCAGTACTTC.